These 6 T cell receptor beta chains were all obtained from the same sample, sequenced in a study of T cells in localized non-small cell lung cancer. Profiling relied on immunoSEQ multiplex PCR, and the TCRdb table lists in-frame clones only, not all of them. The sample yields 4,500 to 5,000 clones, approximately 29% seen once. Sequenced material: lung tumor tissue, taken before any cancer treatment. These receptors all come from a man between 40 and 69 years old with stage III squamous cell lung carcinoma.

This clone was observed a handful of times. The CDR3 region is CASNGQGILGYTF. The CDR3 region has the DNA TGTGCCAGCAACGGACAGGGAATTCTTGGCTACACCTTC. The chain joins TRBV9 to TRBJ1-2; TRBD1 matches 8 bases. Trimming took 6 bases from V and 7 from J; bases not matched to a gene: 8. This CDR3 has 13 residues. CDR1 is SGDLS, CDR2 YYNGEE, per germline. Using reference TRBV9 and TRBJ1-2 for the parts outside the CDR3, the full variable domain is DSGVTQTPKHLITATGQRVTLRCSPRSGDLSVYWYQQSLDQGLQFLIQYYNGEERAKGNILERFSAQQFPDLHSELNLSSLELGDSALYFCASNGQGILGYTFGSGTRLTVV.

This clone was picked up a small number of times. This chain links TRBV6-8 with TRBJ1-3; TRBD1 might be the D (5 bases). Germline CDR1 reads MNHGY; CDR2 reads SAAAGT. CDR3 length: 13 residues. V was shortened by 8 bases and J by 0 bases, with 8 bases between the two germline ends. The CDR3 loop is CASDSGSGNTIYF. CDR3 DNA: TGTGCCAGCGACAGCGGCTCTGGAAACACCATATATTTT.

This chain joins TRBV18 and TRBJ2-1, with TRBD1 as a possible D gene (6 bases). The V end was cut by 0 bases, the J end by 5 bases, with 17 bases between. This CDR3 region has 17 residues. Germline V gives CDR1 KGHSH, CDR2 LQKENI. CDR3 in amino acids: CASSPPITGNIDNEQFF. The CDR3 nucleotides read TGTGCCAGCTCACCACCGATCACAGGGAACATTGACAATGAGCAGTTCTTC.

The chain combines TRBV11-3 with TRBJ2-5, with a possible D match to TRBD2 (6 bases). This CDR3 is 16 amino acids long. V was cut by 5 bases and J by 5 bases, with 21 bases left in between. From germline, CDR1 is SGHNT and CDR2 YENEEA. The CDR3 here is CASSHVQSGGLETQYF. In DNA form, the CDR3 reads TGTGCCAGCAGCCATGTACAGAGTGGAGGGTTGGAGACCCAGTACTTC.

The chain is built from TRBV9 and TRBJ2-7; 11 bases are a match to TRBD2. Unmatched junction bases numbered 6, after V lost 4 bases and J lost 0 bases. This CDR3 is built from 16 residues. Per germline, CDR1 SGDLS and CDR2 YYNGEE. The CDR3 nucleotides are TGTGCCAGCAGCCCACTGACTAGCGGGGCCTCCTACGAGCAGTACTTC. This gives the protein CASSPLTSGASYEQYF.

This clone is labeled medium-sized. The chain joins TRBV6-8 to TRBJ2-5; TRBD1 might be the D (6 bases). From germline, CDR1 is MNHGY and CDR2 SAAAGT. The CDR3 length is 13 residues. Trimming removed 6 bases at V and 7 bases at J, with 15 bases between. The CDR3 sequence: CASRDSLHGTQYF. Here the CDR3 DNA reads TGTGCCAGCAGGGACAGCCTTCACGGGACCCAGTACTTC.